This T cell receptor (beta chain) was captured in a study of T cells and Merkel cell carcinoma outcomes. Study observations and caveats: In Merkel cell carcinoma, repertoire and T-cell density reportedly predicted outcomes.

About this clone: No antigen is known for it.

The method was immunoSEQ multiplex PCR; TCRdb's version includes in-frame clones alone and lacks a portion of them. The table includes fewer than 25,000 clones, over 75% detected once. The sequence was collected from a human donor with Merkel cell carcinoma. Specimen: tumor tissue from Merkel cell carcinoma.

The DNA of the CDR3 is TGTGCCAGTAGTACCAGGACAGGGGTTGGAGGAACTAATGAAAAACTGTTTTTT. The encoded protein is CASSTRTGVGGTNEKLFF. This chain connects TRBV19 to TRBJ1-4, with 9 bases identical to TRBD1. V shed 4 bases and J 1 base; nucleotides not matched to a gene: 10. The length of the CDR3 is 18 residues. Looked up from germline, CDR1 is LNHDA and CDR2 is SQIVND (reference sequence).